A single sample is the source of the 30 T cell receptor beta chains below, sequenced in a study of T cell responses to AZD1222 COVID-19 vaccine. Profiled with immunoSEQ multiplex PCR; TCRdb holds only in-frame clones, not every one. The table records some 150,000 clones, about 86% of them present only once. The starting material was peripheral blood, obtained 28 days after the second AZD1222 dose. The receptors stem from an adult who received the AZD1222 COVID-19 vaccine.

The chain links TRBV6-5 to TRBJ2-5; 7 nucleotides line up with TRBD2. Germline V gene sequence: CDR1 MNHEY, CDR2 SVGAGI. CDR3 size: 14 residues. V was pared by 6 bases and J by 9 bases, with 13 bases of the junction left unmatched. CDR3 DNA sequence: TGTGCCAGCAGCCAACCCGCGGGACGGGGGGCCCAGTACTTC. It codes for CASSQPAGRGAQYF.

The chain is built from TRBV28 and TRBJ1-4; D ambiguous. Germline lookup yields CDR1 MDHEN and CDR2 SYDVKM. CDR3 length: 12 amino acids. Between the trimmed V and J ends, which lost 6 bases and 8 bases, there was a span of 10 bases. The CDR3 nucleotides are TGTGCCAGCAGCCGGGGATGGGAAAAACTGTTTTTT. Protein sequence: CASSRGWEKLFF.

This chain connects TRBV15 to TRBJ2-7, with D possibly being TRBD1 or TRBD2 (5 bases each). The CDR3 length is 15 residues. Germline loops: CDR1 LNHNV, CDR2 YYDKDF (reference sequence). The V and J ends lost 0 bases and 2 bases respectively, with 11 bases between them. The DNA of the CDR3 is TGTGCCACCAGCAGAGAGGTTGGGACCACCTACGAGCAGTACTTC. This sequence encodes CATSREVGTTYEQYF.

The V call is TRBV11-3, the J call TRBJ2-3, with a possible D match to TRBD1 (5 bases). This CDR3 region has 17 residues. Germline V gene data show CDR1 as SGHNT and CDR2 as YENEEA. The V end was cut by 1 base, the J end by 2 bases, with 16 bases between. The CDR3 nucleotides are TGTGCCAGCAGCTTAGCCCTAGGGCTCAGGGACACAGATACGCAGTATTTT. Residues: CASSLALGLRDTDTQYF.

CDR3: CAIKPGQGLFSGNTIYF. As DNA, the CDR3 is TGTGCCATCAAACCGGGACAGGGATTGTTCTCTGGAAACACCATATATTTT. The V gene is TRBV10-3, the J gene TRBJ1-3, with TRBD1 matching 9 bases. Germline V gives CDR1 ENHRY, CDR2 SYGVKD. There are 17 residues in the CDR3. Trimming took 7 bases from V and 0 from J; bases not matched to a gene: 10.

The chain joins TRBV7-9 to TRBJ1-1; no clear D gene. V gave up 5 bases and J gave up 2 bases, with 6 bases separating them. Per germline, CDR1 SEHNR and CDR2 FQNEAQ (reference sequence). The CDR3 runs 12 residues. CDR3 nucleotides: TGTGCCAGCAGCATGTCTAACACTGAAGCTTTCTTT. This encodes CASSMSNTEAFF. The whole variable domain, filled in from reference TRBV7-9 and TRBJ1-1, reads DTGVSQNPRHKITKRGQNVTFRCDPISEHNRLYWYRQTLGQGPEFLTYFQNEAQLEKSRLLSDRFSAERPKGSFSTLEIQRTEQGDSAMYLCASSMSNTEAFFGQGTRLTVV.

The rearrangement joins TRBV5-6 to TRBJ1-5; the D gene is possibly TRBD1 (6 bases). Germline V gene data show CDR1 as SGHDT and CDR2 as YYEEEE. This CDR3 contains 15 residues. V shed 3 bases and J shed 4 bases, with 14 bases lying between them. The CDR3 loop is CASSSSGTTNQPQHF. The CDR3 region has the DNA TGTGCCAGCAGCTCATCCGGGACAACGAATCAGCCCCAGCATTTT.

CDR3 sequence reads: CASSPQTTRNTEAFF. DNA for the CDR3: TGTGCCAGCAGTCCCCAGACAACTCGGAACACTGAAGCTTTCTTT. The chain is built from TRBV27 and TRBJ1-1; D unresolved. This CDR3 spans 15 amino acids. The germline gives CDR1 MNHEY, CDR2 SMNVEV (reference sequence). Trimming left V 5 bases short and J 1 base short, with 14 bases between.

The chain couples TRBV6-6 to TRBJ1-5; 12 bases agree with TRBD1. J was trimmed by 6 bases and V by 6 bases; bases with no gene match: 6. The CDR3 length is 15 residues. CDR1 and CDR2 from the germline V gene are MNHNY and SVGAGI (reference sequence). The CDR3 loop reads CASSSRDRGRQPQHF. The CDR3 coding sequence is TGTGCCAGCAGCTCCCGGGACAGGGGGCGTCAGCCCCAGCATTTT.

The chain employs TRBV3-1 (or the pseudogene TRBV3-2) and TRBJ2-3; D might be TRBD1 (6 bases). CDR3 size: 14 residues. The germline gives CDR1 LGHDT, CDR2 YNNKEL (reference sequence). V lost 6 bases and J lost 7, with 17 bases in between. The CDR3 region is CASRGEQGGYTQYF. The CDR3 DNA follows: TGTGCCAGCAGAGGGGAACAGGGCGGCTATACGCAGTATTTT.

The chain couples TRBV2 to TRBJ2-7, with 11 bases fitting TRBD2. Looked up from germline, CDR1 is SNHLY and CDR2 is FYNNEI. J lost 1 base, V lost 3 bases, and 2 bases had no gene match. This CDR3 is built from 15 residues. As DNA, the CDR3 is TGTGCCAGCAGTGACAGACTAGCGGGGTCCTACGAGCAGTACTTC. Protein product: CASSDRLAGSYEQYF.

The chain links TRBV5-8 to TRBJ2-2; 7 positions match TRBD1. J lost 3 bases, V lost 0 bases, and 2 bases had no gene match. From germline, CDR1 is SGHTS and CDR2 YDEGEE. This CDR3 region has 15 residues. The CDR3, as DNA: TGTGCCAGCAGCTTGGGGGACAGAGACACCGGGGAGCTGTTTTTT. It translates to CASSLGDRDTGELFF.

This CDR3 is CASSLGRGLGKLFF. DNA for the CDR3: TGTGCCAGCAGTTTGGGCAGGGGGCTTGGAAAACTGTTTTTT. V and J are TRBV28 and TRBJ1-4, with TRBD1 matching 8 bases. From germline, CDR1 is MDHEN and CDR2 SYDVKM. Trimming took 3 bases from V and 10 from J; bases not matched to a gene: 7. This CDR3 has 14 residues.

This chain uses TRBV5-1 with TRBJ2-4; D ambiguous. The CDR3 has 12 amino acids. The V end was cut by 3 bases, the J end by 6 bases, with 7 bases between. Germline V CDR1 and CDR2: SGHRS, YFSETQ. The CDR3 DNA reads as TGCGCCAGCAGCTCGGAAGGAAACATTCAGTACTTC. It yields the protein CASSSEGNIQYF.

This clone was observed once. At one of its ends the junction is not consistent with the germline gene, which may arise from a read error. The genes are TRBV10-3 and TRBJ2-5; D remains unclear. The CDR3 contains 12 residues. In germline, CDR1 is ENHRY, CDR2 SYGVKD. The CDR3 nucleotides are TGTGCCGTCAGGCCCAGTCAAGAGACCCAGTACTTC. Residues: CAVRPSQETQYF.

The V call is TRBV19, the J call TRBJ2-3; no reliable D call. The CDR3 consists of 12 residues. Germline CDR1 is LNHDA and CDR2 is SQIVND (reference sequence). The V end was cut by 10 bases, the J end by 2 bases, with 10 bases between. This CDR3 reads CATRRNTDTQYF. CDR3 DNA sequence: TGTGCCACCCGCCGGAACACAGATACGCAGTATTTT.

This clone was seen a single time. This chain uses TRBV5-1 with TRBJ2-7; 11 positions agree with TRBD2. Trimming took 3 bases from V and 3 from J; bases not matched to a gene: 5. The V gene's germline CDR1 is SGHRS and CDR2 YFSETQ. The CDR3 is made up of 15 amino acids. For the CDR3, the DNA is TGCGCCAGCAGCTCCGCTAGCGGGAGGAGCTACGAGCAGTACTTC. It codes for CASSSASGRSYEQYF.

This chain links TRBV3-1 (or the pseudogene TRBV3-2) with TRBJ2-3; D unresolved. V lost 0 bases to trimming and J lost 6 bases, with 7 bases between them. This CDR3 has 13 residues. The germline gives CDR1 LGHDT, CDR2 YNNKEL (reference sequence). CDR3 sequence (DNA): TGTGCCAGCAGCCAAGATCCCTCGGATACGCAGTATTTT. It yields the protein CASSQDPSDTQYF.

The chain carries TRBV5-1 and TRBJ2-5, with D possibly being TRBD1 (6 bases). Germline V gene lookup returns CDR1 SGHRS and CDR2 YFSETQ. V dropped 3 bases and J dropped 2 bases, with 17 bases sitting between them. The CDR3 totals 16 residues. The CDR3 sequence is CASSYGQPWGQETQYF. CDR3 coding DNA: TGCGCCAGCAGCTACGGACAGCCATGGGGACAAGAGACCCAGTACTTC.

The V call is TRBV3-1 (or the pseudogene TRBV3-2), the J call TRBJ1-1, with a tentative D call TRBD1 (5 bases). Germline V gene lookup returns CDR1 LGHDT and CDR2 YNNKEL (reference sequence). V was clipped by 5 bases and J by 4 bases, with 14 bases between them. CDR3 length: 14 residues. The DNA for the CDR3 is TGTGCCAGCAGCTCCTTCGGCGGGGGCACTGAAGCTTTCTTT. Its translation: CASSSFGGGTEAFF.

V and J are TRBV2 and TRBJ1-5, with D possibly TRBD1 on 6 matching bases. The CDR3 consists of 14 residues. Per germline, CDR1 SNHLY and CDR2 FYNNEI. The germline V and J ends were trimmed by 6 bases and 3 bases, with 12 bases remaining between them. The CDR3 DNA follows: TGTGCCAGCAGATTCGACAGGAACAATCAGCCCCAGCATTTT. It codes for CASRFDRNNQPQHF.

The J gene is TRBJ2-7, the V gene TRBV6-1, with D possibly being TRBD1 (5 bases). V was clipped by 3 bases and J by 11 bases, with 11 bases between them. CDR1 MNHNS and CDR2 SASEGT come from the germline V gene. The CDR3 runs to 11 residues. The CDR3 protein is CASSDSGWEYF. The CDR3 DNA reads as TGTGCCAGCAGTGATTCAGGGTGGGAGTACTTC.

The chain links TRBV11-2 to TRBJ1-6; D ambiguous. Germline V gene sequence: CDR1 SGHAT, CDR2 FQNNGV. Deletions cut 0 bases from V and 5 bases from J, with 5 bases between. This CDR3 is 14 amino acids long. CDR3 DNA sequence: TGTGCCAGCAGCTTAGACCTCCATAATTCACCCCTCCACTTT. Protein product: CASSLDLHNSPLHF.

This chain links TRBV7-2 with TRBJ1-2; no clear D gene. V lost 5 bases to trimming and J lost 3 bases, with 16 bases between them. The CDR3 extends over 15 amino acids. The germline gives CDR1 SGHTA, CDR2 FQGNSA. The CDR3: CASSPHFEEHYGYTF. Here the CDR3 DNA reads TGTGCCAGCAGCCCACATTTTGAGGAGCACTATGGCTACACCTTC. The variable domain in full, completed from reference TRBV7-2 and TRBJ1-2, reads GAGVSQSPSNKVTEKGKDVELRCDPISGHTALYWYRQSLGQGLEFLIYFQGNSAPDKSGLPSDRFSAERTGGSVSTLTIQRTQQEDSAVYLCASSPHFEEHYGYTFGSGTRLTVV.

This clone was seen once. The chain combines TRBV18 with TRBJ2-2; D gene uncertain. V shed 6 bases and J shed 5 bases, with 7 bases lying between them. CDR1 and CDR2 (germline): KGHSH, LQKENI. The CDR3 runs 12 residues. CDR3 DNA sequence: TGTGCCAGCTCGCGGTTAACCGGGGAGCTGTTTTTT. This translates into CASSRLTGELFF.

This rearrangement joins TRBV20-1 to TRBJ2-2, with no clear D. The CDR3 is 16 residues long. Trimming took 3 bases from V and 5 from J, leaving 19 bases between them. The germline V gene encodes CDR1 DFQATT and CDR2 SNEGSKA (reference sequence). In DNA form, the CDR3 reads TGCAGTGCTAGTAGAGGCCACGGGCAACAAACCGGGGAGCTGTTTTTT. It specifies CSASRGHGQQTGELFF.

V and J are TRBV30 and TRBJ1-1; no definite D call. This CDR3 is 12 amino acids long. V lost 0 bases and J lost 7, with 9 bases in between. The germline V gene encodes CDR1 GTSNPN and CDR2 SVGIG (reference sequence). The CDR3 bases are TGTGCCTGGAGTGTTATGGACGGTGAAGCTTTCTTT. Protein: CAWSVMDGEAFF.

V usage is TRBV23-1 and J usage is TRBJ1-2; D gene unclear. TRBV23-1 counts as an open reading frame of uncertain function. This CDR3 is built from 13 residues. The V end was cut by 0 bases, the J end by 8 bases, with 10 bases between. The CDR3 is CASSQSRLEGYTF. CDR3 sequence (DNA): TGCGCCAGCAGTCAATCCAGGCTGGAGGGCTACACCTTC.

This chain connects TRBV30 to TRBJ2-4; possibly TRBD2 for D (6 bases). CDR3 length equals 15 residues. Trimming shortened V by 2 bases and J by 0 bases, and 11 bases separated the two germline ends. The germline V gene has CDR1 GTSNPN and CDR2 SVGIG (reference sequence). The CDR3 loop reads CAWSTLGGAKNIQYF. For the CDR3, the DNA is TGTGCCTGGAGTACCCTGGGGGGAGCCAAAAACATTCAGTACTTC.

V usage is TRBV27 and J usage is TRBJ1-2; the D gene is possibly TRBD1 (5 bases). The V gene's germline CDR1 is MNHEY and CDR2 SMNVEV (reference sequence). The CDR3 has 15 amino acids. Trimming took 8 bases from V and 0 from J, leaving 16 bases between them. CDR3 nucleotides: TGTGCCAGCCGGGTGGGACCTTCCCCTAACTATGGCTACACCTTC. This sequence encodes CASRVGPSPNYGYTF.